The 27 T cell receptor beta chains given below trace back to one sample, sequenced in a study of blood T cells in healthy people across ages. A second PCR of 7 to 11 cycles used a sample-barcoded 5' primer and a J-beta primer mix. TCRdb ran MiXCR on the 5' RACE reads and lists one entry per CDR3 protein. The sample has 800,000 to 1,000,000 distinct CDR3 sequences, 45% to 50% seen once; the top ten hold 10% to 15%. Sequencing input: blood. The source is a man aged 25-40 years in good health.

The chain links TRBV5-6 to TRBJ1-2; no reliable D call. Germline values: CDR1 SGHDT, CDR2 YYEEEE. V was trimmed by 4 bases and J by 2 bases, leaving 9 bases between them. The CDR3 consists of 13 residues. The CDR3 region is CASSTGPNYGYTF. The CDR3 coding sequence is TGTGCCAGCAGCACCGGACCCAACTATGGCTACACCTTC.

The CDR3 DNA sequence: TGTGCCAGCAGTACATGGGACCGCACCAGGGTTATTGGGACTGAAGCTTTCTTT. Encoded protein: CASSTWDRTRVIGTEAFF. The chain is built from TRBV6-1 and TRBJ1-1; D perhaps matches TRBD1 (5 bases). CDR1 is MNHNS, CDR2 SASEGT, per germline. V was trimmed by 5 bases and J by 5 bases, leaving 27 bases between them. The CDR3 runs to 18 residues.

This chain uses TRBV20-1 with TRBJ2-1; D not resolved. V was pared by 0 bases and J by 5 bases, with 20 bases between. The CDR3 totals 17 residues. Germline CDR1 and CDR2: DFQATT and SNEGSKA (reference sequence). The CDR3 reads CSARDHARAVRDNEQFF. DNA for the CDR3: TGCAGTGCTAGAGATCACGCTCGCGCGGTACGGGACAATGAGCAGTTCTTC.

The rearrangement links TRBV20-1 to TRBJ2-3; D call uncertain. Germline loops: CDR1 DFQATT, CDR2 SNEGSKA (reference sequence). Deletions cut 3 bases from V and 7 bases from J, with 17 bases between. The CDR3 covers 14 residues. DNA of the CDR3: TGCAGTGCTAGCCTACCGGGTGAGGCGAATACGCAGTATTTT. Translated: CSASLPGEANTQYF.

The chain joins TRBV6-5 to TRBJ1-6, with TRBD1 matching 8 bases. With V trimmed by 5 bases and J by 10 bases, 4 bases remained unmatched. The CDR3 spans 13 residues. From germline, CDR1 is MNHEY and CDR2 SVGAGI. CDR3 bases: TGTGCCAGCAGTCAGGGACAGGTATCACCCCTCCACTTT. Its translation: CASSQGQVSPLHF.

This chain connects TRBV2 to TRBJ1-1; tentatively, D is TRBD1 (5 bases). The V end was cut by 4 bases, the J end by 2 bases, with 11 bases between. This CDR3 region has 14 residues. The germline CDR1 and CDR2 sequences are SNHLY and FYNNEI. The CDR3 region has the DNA TGTGCCAGCAGTGCTGAGACAGTCAACACTGAAGCTTTCTTT. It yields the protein CASSAETVNTEAFF.

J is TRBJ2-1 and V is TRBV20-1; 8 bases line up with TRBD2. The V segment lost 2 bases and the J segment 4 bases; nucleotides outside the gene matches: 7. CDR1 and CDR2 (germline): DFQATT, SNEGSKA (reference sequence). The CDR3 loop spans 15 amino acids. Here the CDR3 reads CSARWASGLYNEQFF. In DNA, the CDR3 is TGCAGTGCTAGATGGGCTAGCGGGCTATACAATGAGCAGTTCTTC.

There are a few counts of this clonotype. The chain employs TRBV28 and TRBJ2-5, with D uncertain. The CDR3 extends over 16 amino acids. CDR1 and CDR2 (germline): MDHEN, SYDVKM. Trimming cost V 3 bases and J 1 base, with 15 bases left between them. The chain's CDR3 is CASSFRLVNVQETQYF. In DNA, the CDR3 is TGTGCCAGCAGTTTCCGGTTGGTCAACGTCCAAGAGACCCAGTACTTC.

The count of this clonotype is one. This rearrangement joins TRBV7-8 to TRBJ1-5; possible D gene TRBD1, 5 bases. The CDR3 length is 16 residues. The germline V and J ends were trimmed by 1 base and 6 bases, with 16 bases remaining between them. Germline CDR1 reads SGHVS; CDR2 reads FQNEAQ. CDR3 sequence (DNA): TGTGCCAGCAGCTTAGTAGGAGGGGATCTGAGTCAGCCCCAGCATTTT. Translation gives CASSLVGGDLSQPQHF.

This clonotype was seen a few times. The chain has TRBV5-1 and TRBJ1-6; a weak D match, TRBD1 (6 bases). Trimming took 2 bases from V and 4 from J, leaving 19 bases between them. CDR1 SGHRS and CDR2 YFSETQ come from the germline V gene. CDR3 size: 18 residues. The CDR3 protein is CASSLSPGALGYNSPLHF. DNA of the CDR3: TGCGCCAGCAGCTTAAGCCCAGGGGCTTTGGGTTATAATTCACCCCTCCACTTT. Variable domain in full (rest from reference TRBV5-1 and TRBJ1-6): KAGVTQTPRYLIKTRGQQVTLSCSPISGHRSVSWYQQTPGQGLQFLFEYFSETQRNKGNFPGRFSGRQFSNSRSEMNVSTLELGDSALYLCASSLSPGALGYNSPLHFGNGTRLTVT.

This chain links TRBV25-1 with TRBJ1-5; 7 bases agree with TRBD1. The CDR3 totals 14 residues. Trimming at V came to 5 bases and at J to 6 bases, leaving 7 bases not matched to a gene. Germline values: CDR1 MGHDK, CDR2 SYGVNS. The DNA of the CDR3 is TGTGCCAGCAGTACGACAGGGTTCGGTCAGCCCCAGCATTTT. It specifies CASSTTGFGQPQHF.

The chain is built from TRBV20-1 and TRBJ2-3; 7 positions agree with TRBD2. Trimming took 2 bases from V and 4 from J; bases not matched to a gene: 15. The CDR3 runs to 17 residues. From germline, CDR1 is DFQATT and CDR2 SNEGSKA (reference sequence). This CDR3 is CSARPGRGGGFSDTQYF. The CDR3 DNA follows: TGCAGTGCTAGACCCGGAAGAGGCGGGGGTTTCTCAGATACGCAGTATTTT.

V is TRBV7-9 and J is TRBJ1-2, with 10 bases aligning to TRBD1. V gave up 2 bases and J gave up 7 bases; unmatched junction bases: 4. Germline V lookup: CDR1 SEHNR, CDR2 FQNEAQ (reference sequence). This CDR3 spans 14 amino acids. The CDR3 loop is CASSLRQGAVGYTF. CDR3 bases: TGTGCCAGCAGCTTAAGACAGGGGGCCGTTGGCTACACCTTC.

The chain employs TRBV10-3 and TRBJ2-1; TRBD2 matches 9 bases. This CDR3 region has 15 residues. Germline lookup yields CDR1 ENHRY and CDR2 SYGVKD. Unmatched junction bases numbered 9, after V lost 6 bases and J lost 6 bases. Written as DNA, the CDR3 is TGTGCCATCAGGGGTAGCGGGGGCCAAATCAATGAGCAGTTCTTC. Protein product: CAIRGSGGQINEQFF.

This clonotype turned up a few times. CDR3 in DNA: TGTGCCAGCAGCCCCCGAAACACCGGGGAGCTGTTTTTT. Amino acid sequence: CASSPRNTGELFF. V usage is TRBV7-9 and J usage is TRBJ2-2; D unclear. Trimming shortened V by 5 bases and J by 2 bases, and 6 bases separated the two germline ends. Looked up from germline, CDR1 is SEHNR and CDR2 is FQNEAQ (reference sequence). The CDR3 extends over 13 amino acids.

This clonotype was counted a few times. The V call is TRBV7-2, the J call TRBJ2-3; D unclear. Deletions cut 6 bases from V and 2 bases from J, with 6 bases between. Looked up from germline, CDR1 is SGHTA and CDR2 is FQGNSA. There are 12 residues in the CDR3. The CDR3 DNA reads TGTGCCAGCAGGTATTCCACAGATACGCAGTATTTT. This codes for CASRYSTDTQYF.

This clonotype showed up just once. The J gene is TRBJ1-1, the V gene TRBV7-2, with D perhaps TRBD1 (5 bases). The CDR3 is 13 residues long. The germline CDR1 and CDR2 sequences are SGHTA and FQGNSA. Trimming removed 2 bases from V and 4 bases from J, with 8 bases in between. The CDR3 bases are TGTGCCAGCAGCTTATATGGGGCCACTGAAGCTTTCTTT. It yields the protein CASSLYGATEAFF.

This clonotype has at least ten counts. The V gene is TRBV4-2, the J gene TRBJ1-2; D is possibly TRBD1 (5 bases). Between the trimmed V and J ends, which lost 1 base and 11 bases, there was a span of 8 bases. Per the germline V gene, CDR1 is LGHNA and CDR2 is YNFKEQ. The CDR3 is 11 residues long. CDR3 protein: CASSQGDSYTF. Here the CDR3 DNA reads TGTGCCAGCAGCCAAGGAGACAGTTACACCTTC.

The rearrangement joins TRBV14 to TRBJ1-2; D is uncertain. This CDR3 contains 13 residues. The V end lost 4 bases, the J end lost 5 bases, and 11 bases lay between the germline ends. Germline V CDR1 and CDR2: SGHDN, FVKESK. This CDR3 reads CASSRDGEYGYTF. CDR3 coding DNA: TGTGCCAGCAGCCGAGACGGGGAATATGGCTACACCTTC. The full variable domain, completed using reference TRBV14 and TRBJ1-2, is EAGVTQFPSHSVIEKGQTVTLRCDPISGHDNLYWYRRVMGKEIKFLLHFVKESKQDESGMPNNRFLAERTGGTYSTLKVQPAELEDSGVYFCASSRDGEYGYTFGSGTRLTVV.

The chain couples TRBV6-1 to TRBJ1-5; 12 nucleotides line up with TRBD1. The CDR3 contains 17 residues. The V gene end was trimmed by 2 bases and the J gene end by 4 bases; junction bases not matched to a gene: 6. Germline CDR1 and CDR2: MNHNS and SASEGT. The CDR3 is CASSEQGQGARNQPQHF. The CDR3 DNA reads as TGTGCCAGCAGTGAACAGGGACAGGGGGCCAGGAATCAGCCCCAGCATTTT.

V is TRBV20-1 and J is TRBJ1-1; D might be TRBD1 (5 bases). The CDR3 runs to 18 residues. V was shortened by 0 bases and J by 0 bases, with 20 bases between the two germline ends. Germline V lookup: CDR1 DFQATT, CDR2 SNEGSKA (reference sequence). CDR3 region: CSARDPGGRVAVNTEAFF. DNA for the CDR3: TGCAGTGCTAGAGATCCCGGGGGTAGGGTGGCAGTGAACACTGAAGCTTTCTTT.

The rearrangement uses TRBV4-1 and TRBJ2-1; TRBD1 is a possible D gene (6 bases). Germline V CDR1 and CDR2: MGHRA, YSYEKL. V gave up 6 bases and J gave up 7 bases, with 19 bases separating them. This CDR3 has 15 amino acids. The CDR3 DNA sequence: TGCGCCAGCAGGCAGGACAGCTACCGTTTAAATGAGCAGTTCTTC. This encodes CASRQDSYRLNEQFF.

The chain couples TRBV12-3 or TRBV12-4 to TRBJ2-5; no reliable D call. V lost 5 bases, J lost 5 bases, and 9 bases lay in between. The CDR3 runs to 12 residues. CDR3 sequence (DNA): TGTGCCAGCAGTCCCCGGTGGGAGACCCAGTACTTC. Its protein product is CASSPRWETQYF.

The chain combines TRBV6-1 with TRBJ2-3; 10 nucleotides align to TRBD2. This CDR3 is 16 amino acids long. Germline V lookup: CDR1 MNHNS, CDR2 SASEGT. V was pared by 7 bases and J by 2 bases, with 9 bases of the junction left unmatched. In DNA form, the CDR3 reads TGTGCCAGCACCCAGACTAGCGGGTCCTTCACAGATACGCAGTATTTT. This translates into CASTQTSGSFTDTQYF.

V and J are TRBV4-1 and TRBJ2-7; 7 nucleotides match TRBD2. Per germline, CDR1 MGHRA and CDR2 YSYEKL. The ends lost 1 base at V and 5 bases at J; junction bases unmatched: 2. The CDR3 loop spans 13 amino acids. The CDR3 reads CASSQVSGDEQYF. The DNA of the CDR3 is TGCGCCAGCAGCCAAGTAAGCGGGGACGAGCAGTACTTC.

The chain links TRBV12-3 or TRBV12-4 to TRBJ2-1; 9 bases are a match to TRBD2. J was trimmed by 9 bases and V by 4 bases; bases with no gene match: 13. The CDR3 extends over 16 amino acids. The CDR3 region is CASSSLAGLLVGEQFF. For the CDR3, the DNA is TGTGCCAGCAGTTCACTAGCGGGCTTACTCGTTGGTGAGCAGTTCTTC.

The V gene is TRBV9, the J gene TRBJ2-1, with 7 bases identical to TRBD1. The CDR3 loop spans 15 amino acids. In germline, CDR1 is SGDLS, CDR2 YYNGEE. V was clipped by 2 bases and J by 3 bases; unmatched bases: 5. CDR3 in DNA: TGTGCCAGCAGCGTCGGGACAGCCTTCTACAATGAGCAGTTCTTC. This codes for CASSVGTAFYNEQFF.